Included here is one TCR beta chain sequence, with context. The data were taken from a study of cytomegalovirus exposure and HLA in healthy donors. Germline values: CDR1 MNHEY, CDR2 SVGAGI. Trimming left V 8 bases short and J 2 bases short, with 12 bases between. This CDR3 comprises 13 residues. PCR was performed using 60 Vbeta and 13 Jbeta primers. Sequenced by immunoSEQ multiplex PCR; TCRdb stores in-frame clones only, minus some. This sample's clone table lists some 160,000 clones. The genes are TRBV6-5 and TRBJ1-2; D perhaps matches TRBD1 (5 bases). Sample: PBMCs. This receptor was taken from a man aged 30-40 years in good health and CMV-seronegative. The CDR3 sequence: CASRLRGNYGYTF. The CDR3 DNA follows: TGTGCCAGCCGCCTGCGGGGCAACTATGGCTACACCTTC.